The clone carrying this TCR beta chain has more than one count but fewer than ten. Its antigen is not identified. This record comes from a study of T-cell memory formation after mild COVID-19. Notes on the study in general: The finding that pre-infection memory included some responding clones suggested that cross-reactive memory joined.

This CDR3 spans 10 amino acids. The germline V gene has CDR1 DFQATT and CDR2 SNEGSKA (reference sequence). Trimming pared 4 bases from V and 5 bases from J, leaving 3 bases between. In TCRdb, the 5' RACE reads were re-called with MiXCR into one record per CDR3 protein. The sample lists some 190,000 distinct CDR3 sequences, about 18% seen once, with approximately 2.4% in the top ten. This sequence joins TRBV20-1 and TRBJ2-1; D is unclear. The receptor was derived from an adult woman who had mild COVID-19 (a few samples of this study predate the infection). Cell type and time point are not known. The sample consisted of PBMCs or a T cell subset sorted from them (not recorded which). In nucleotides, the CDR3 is TGCAGTGCTAAACACAATGAGCAGTTCTTC. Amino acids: CSAKHNEQFF.